The sequence of this T cell receptor (beta chain) was determined in a study of shared clonotypes between healthy human individuals. Regarding the study as a whole: Naive subsets typically showed greater estimated richness than memory subsets. Investigators expected sequencing depth to affect clonotype sharing among donors.

CDR1 and CDR2 (germline): SNHLY, FYNNEI. V lost 5 bases, J lost 4 bases, and 11 bases lay in between. The CDR3 contains 13 residues. Only in-frame clones appear in the TCRdb table, and some are missing; sequencing was by immunoSEQ multiplex PCR. The sample consists of about 2 million clones, roughly 96% of them appearing once. This clone showed up just once. Its antigen remains unknown. The sample comprised naive CD4+ T cells sorted from blood. The subset is: CD45RA+ positively selected. The source of this sequence is a man between 18 and 35 years old in good health. This chain uses TRBV2 with TRBJ1-2; possibly TRBD1 for D (6 bases). CDR3 amino acids: CASSLAGAYGYTF. The CDR3 bases are TGTGCCAGCAGTCTGGCAGGGGCCTATGGCTACACCTTC.